This passage covers 14 T cell receptor beta chains from one sample sequenced in a study of blood T cells in healthy people across ages. Through a sample-barcoded 5' primer and a J-beta primer mix, a second PCR was run for 7 to 11 cycles. From the 5' RACE reads, TCRdb called clonotypes with MiXCR, one entry per CDR3 protein. The data show hundreds of thousands of distinct CDR3 sequences, about 54% seen once. What was sequenced was blood. These receptors originate from a man in his fifties or sixties in good health.

The chain is built from TRBV20-1 and TRBJ2-5, with 10 bases aligning to TRBD2. The length of the CDR3 is 15 residues. Germline V gene lookup returns CDR1 DFQATT and CDR2 SNEGSKA (reference sequence). The V and J ends lost 5 bases and 1 base, in that order; junction bases with no gene match: 7. The CDR3 bases are TGCAGTGCTGGGCGTAGCGGGGGGAGCCAAGAGACCCAGTACTTC. Translation gives CSAGRSGGSQETQYF.

In nucleotides, the CDR3 is TGTGCCAGTCGGGCGGGGACAGCGGGCACTGAAGCTTTCTTT. Protein sequence: CASRAGTAGTEAFF. V gene TRBV2 combines with J gene TRBJ1-1, with TRBD1 matching 7 bases. Germline values: CDR1 SNHLY, CDR2 FYNNEI. Trimming at V came to 9 bases and at J to 4 bases, leaving 11 bases not matched to a gene. CDR3 size: 14 residues.

This rearrangement joins TRBV7-2 to TRBJ2-1, with 15 bases lining up with TRBD2. Germline V gene lookup returns CDR1 SGHTA and CDR2 FQGNSA. After removal of 6 bases from V and 12 bases from J, the junction contained 9 bases not matched to a gene. The CDR3 runs 15 residues. CDR3 in amino acids: CASRPGLAGGHGQFF. CDR3 DNA: TGTGCCAGCAGACCAGGACTAGCGGGGGGGCATGGGCAGTTCTTC.

This clonotype has just a few counts. The rearrangement links TRBV5-5 to TRBJ1-4; D is perhaps TRBD1 (5 bases). The V gene lost 0 bases and the J gene lost 8 bases, with 17 bases spanning the gap. The CDR3 is 16 amino acids. Germline assignment: CDR1 SGHKS and CDR2 YYEKEE (reference sequence). The CDR3 nucleotides read TGTGCCAGCAGCTTGGGGGTCCAGGGTCGCGGGGAAAAACTGTTTTTT. Its translation is CASSLGVQGRGEKLFF.

The chain combines TRBV28 with TRBJ1-4; the match to TRBD1 covers 7 bases. The CDR3 length is 14 residues. After removal of 4 bases from V and 10 bases from J, the junction contained 9 bases not matched to a gene. The germline gives CDR1 MDHEN, CDR2 SYDVKM. This chain's CDR3 is CASSSRGTGSKLFF. CDR3 DNA: TGTGCCAGCAGTTCCAGGGGGACGGGTTCAAAACTGTTTTTT.

V gene TRBV20-1 combines with J gene TRBJ2-5; 7 nucleotides match TRBD1. The CDR3 covers 12 residues. Germline V gene lookup returns CDR1 DFQATT and CDR2 SNEGSKA (reference sequence). V trimming: 6 bases; J trimming: 6 bases; junction bases outside the gene matches: 7. CDR3: CSATRGPQTQYF. The CDR3 coding sequence is TGCAGTGCGACGAGGGGGCCCCAGACCCAGTACTTC.

The chain is built from TRBV6-6 and TRBJ1-6; no firm D call. The CDR3 is 15 amino acids. Trimming removed 7 bases at V and 7 bases at J, with 17 bases between. The germline V gene has CDR1 MNHNY and CDR2 SVGAGI (reference sequence). The CDR3 DNA reads TGTGCCAGCACCCCGGGTGGAGGTCAAAATTCACCCCTCCACTTT. Encoded protein: CASTPGGGQNSPLHF.

The V and J genes are TRBV11-2 and TRBJ2-1; D might be TRBD1 (7 bases). Trimming cost V 5 bases and J 12 bases, with 14 bases left between them. The CDR3 runs to 12 residues. Per germline, CDR1 SGHAT and CDR2 FQNNGV. The CDR3 sequence is CASSLIQGGQFF. The DNA of the CDR3 is TGTGCCAGCAGCCTGATCCAGGGGGGGCAGTTCTTC.

This rearrangement joins TRBV20-1 to TRBJ2-3, with D perhaps given as TRBD1 or TRBD2 (6 bases each). Germline CDR1 and CDR2: DFQATT and SNEGSKA (reference sequence). V gave up 6 bases and J gave up 0 bases, with 13 bases separating them. CDR3 size: 14 residues. The CDR3 reads CSAPKGGSTDTQYF. Here the CDR3 DNA reads TGCAGTGCGCCTAAGGGGGGAAGCACAGATACGCAGTATTTT.

The chain joins TRBV12-3 or TRBV12-4 to TRBJ2-3; 10 bases agree with TRBD2. CDR3 length: 15 amino acids. V dropped 8 bases and J dropped 4; count of bases not matched to a gene: 9. CDR3 region: CASFPGLALSDTQYF. CDR3 nucleotides: TGTGCCAGCTTTCCGGGACTAGCGCTTTCAGATACGCAGTATTTT.

The genes are TRBV10-3 and TRBJ2-3; D is possibly TRBD2 (5 bases). Per germline, CDR1 ENHRY and CDR2 SYGVKD. The CDR3 extends over 14 amino acids. V was trimmed by 0 bases and J by 4 bases, leaving 8 bases between them. CDR3 amino acids: CAISESGEPDTQYF. The CDR3 nucleotides read TGTGCCATCAGTGAGTCTGGGGAGCCAGATACGCAGTATTTT.

V is TRBV2 and J is TRBJ2-5, with TRBD2 as a possible D gene (5 bases). The end of the DNA aligns better with TRBJ2-1, so the J call may be wrong. The CDR3 is 13 residues long. From germline, CDR1 is SNHLY and CDR2 FYNNEI. The CDR3 DNA sequence: TGTGCCAGCCGGGGAGTCTCCCAAGAGACCCAGTTCTTC. Translation: CASRGVSQETQFF.

There are a few counts of this clonotype. V usage is TRBV20-1 and J usage is TRBJ2-5, with TRBD1 identical over 8 bases. The J segment lost 3 bases and the V segment lost 0 bases, leaving 12 bases of the junction unmatched. The CDR3 consists of 17 residues. Germline V CDR1 and CDR2: DFQATT, SNEGSKA (reference sequence). The CDR3 DNA reads TGCAGTGCTAGAGACCCGAGAACAGGGGGTCAGGAAGAGACCCAGTACTTC. It yields the protein CSARDPRTGGQEETQYF.

This clonotype was detected a few times. The chain couples TRBV3-1 to TRBJ2-3; D ambiguous. Germline CDR1 reads LGHDT; CDR2 reads YNNKEL (reference sequence). V was cut by 4 bases and J by 1 base, with 9 bases left in between. The CDR3 runs to 14 residues. The CDR3 DNA is TGTGCCAGCAGCCCAATGACCCGCACAGATACGCAGTATTTT. Its translation is CASSPMTRTDTQYF.